The sample holds a few counts of the clone carrying this TCR beta chain. Antigen unknown. This record comes from a study of cytomegalovirus exposure and HLA in healthy donors. Study observations and caveats: The authors reported that TCR beta sequences could predict HLA-A and HLA-B alleles. These predictions were accurate for most subjects in the first cohort.

Germline CDR1 reads SGHRS; CDR2 reads YFSETQ. This CDR3 contains 15 residues. Germline trimming cut 0 bases from V and 4 bases from J; bases unmatched to any gene: 2. A multiplex PCR was run with 60 Vbeta primers and 13 Jbeta primers. Sequencing used immunoSEQ multiplex PCR; TCRdb keeps in-frame clones, though not all of them. The repertoire consists of 90,000 to 100,000 clones, with about 75% occurring once and the leading ten covering about 6.6%. The chain carries TRBV5-1 and TRBJ2-1, with 9 nucleotides matching TRBD2. Input material: PBMCs. This clonotype was obtained from a man aged 35 to 55 in good health and CMV-seropositive. Here the CDR3 reads CASSLVAGEYNEQFF. The CDR3 DNA is TGCGCCAGCAGCTTGGTAGCGGGAGAATACAATGAGCAGTTCTTC.